Following are 26 T cell receptor beta chains from one sample sequenced in a study of persistence of HIV-infected CD4 T cells. Lysates of CMV-infected fibroblasts at approximately 10 ug/mL stimulated these cells. CD40L-negative CD69-negative CD45RO-high memory CD4+ T cells were sorted as populations depleted of antigen-responding cells. This was the immunoSEQ version 4 assay in survey mode. Libraries were prepared by immunoSEQ multiplex PCR; TCRdb keeps only in-frame clonotypes and omits some of them. The repertoire holds around 48,000 clones, with 70% to 80% as singletons. Their cognate antigens are unknown. The material sequenced was CD4+ T cells sorted from PBMCs after roughly 18-hour stimulation, taken from a patient who received antiretroviral therapy. The receptors derive from an adult man with HIV who was CMV-seropositive.

The rearrangement uses TRBV7-9 and TRBJ2-1; D is uncertain. CDR1 SEHNR and CDR2 FQNEAQ come from the germline V gene (reference sequence). The CDR3 spans 13 residues. V was clipped by 9 bases and J by 0 bases, with 9 bases between them. Here the CDR3 reads CASHIHSYNEQFF. The CDR3 bases are TGTGCCAGTCATATCCACTCCTACAATGAGCAGTTCTTC.

The V gene is TRBV18, the J gene TRBJ2-1, with 7 bases that match TRBD2. The CDR3 is 15 residues long. Germline lookup yields CDR1 KGHSH and CDR2 LQKENI. Unmatched junction bases numbered 10, after V lost 3 bases and J lost 8 bases. CDR3 loop: CASSPSGGIAYEQFF. The CDR3 DNA follows: TGTGCCAGCTCACCTTCGGGGGGAATCGCGTATGAGCAGTTCTTC.

This chain uses TRBV3-1 (or the pseudogene TRBV3-2) with TRBJ2-3; 7 positions agree with TRBD2. Germline V gives CDR1 LGHDT, CDR2 YNNKEL (reference sequence). The CDR3 has 18 amino acids. V shed 0 bases, J shed 5 bases, and the junction held 14 bases outside the gene matches. The CDR3 protein is CASSQENGGSRRIDTQYF. CDR3 sequence (DNA): TGTGCCAGCAGCCAAGAGAATGGCGGGAGTAGGCGAATAGATACGCAGTATTTT.

The V gene is TRBV9, the J gene TRBJ2-2, with D perhaps TRBD1 (5 bases). V was pared by 0 bases and J by 9 bases, with 12 bases between. The germline gives CDR1 SGDLS, CDR2 YYNGEE. CDR3 size: 14 residues. Written as DNA, the CDR3 is TGTGCCAGCAGCGTAGGCAGGGAAGGACGGGAGCTGTTTTTT. This codes for CASSVGREGRELFF.

The CDR3 nucleotides are TGTGCCACCAGTGGGAGCAAGTCTAGCGGGAGCTCCTACAATGAGCAGTTCTTC. Its translation is CATSGSKSSGSSYNEQFF. The chain is built from TRBV24-1 and TRBJ2-1; the match to TRBD2 covers 10 bases. This CDR3 is 18 amino acids long. The V gene's germline CDR1 is KGHDR and CDR2 SFDVKD. V lost 5 bases to trimming and J lost 0 bases; unmatched junction nucleotides: 9.

The chain employs TRBV6-5 and TRBJ1-5; 9 bases match TRBD1. The CDR3 length is 15 residues. Germline-derived CDR1 and CDR2 are MNHEY and SVGAGI. J lost 3 bases, V lost 7 bases, and 7 bases had no gene match. The CDR3 loop is CASNGDRATNQPQHF. CDR3 in DNA: TGTGCCAGCAATGGGGACAGGGCAACCAATCAGCCCCAGCATTTT.

V and J are TRBV4-3 and TRBJ2-7; tentatively, D is TRBD1 (5 bases). The CDR3 is 14 residues long. Trimming removed 6 bases from V and 2 bases from J, with 14 bases in between. Germline V lookup: CDR1 LGHNA, CDR2 YSLEER. CDR3 nucleotides: TGCGCCAGCAGTTTGGGGCAGGAGACCTACGAGCAGTACTTC. It specifies CASSLGQETYEQYF.

As to this clone: Relative to the germline gene, one junction end is altered; a read error may explain this. The chain is built from TRBV7-8 and TRBJ2-2; the D gene could be TRBD1 or TRBD2 (5 bases each). Germline loops: CDR1 SGHVS, CDR2 FQNEAQ. The CDR3 totals 14 residues. The CDR3 region is CLVRGDKLTGELFF. In nucleotides, the CDR3 is TGCTTAGTTAGAGGGGATAAGCTCACCGGGGAGCTGTTTTTT.

This rearrangement joins TRBV7-9 to TRBJ1-1; D is unclear. In germline, CDR1 is SEHNR, CDR2 FQNEAQ (reference sequence). Between the trimmed V and J ends, which lost 1 base and 0 bases, there was a span of 9 bases. CDR3 length: 15 amino acids. The CDR3 DNA reads as TGTGCCAGCAGCTTAGGGTACACGATGAACACTGAAGCTTTCTTT. This gives the protein CASSLGYTMNTEAFF. Using reference TRBV7-9 and TRBJ1-1 for the parts outside the CDR3, the full variable domain is DTGVSQNPRHKITKRGQNVTFRCDPISEHNRLYWYRQTLGQGPEFLTYFQNEAQLEKSRLLSDRFSAERPKGSFSTLEIQRTEQGDSAMYLCASSLGYTMNTEAFFGQGTRLTVV.

The chain recombines TRBV4-3 with TRBJ2-2; 7 bases match TRBD2. The CDR3 totals 18 residues. V was clipped by 0 bases and J by 0 bases; unmatched bases: 7. Germline assignment: CDR1 LGHNA and CDR2 YSLEER. The CDR3 here is CASSQEAPLAANTGELFF. DNA of the CDR3: TGCGCCAGCAGCCAAGAGGCCCCGCTAGCGGCGAACACCGGGGAGCTGTTTTTT.

The count of this clone is one. The rearrangement uses TRBV24-1 and TRBJ2-2, with TRBD1 as a possible D gene (5 bases). Germline-derived CDR1 and CDR2 are KGHDR and SFDVKD. Trimming stripped 1 base from V and 4 bases from J, with 9 bases between. The CDR3 consists of 15 residues. The CDR3 protein is CATSDFRDRTGELFF. In nucleotides, the CDR3 is TGTGCCACCAGTGATTTCAGGGATCGCACCGGGGAGCTGTTTTTT.

This chain uses TRBV6-1 with TRBJ2-1; 10 nucleotides agree with TRBD1. The CDR3 is 16 residues long. Germline loops: CDR1 MNHNS, CDR2 SASEGT. V lost 4 bases, J lost 5 bases, and 8 bases stayed unmatched. The CDR3 region is CASSAAGTGVHNEQFF. Here the CDR3 DNA reads TGTGCCAGCAGTGCCGCCGGGACAGGGGTTCACAATGAGCAGTTCTTC.

By share, this clone ranks as medium-sized (0.01 to 0.1%). The chain couples TRBV3-1 (or the pseudogene TRBV3-2) to TRBJ1-6, with a possible D match to TRBD1 (5 bases). The germline gives CDR1 LGHDT, CDR2 YNNKEL (reference sequence). Trimming took 3 bases from V and 0 from J, leaving 12 bases between them. This CDR3 region has 17 residues. CDR3 residues: CASSHLGGSSYNSPLHF. Written as DNA, the CDR3 is TGTGCCAGCAGCCACCTGGGGGGGAGCTCCTATAATTCACCCCTCCACTTT.

The chain couples TRBV5-1 to TRBJ2-5; no clear D. The CDR3 is 14 residues long. From germline, CDR1 is SGHRS and CDR2 YFSETQ. V lost 1 base and J 0 bases, leaving 7 bases between the germline ends. CDR3 coding DNA: TGCGCCAGCAGCTTGACACCTAACCAAGAGACCCAGTACTTC. As protein: CASSLTPNQETQYF.

The chain is built from TRBV29-1 and TRBJ2-3, with TRBD2 matching over 9 bases. Trimming took 7 bases from V and 4 from J; bases not matched to a gene: 15. The CDR3 length is 16 residues. Per germline, CDR1 SQVTM and CDR2 ANQGSEA. Here the CDR3 DNA reads TGCAGCGCCCTAAAGAAGGCTGGACTAGCGTCAGATACGCAGTATTTT. This codes for CSALKKAGLASDTQYF.

This clone was detected only a few times. J is TRBJ1-2 and V is TRBV5-1; maybe TRBD1 (6 bases). CDR3 length: 14 amino acids. With 0 bases removed from V and 6 bases from J, the gap between germline ends came to 12 bases. Germline values: CDR1 SGHRS, CDR2 YFSETQ. CDR3 sequence (DNA): TGCGCCAGCAGCTTGGATTCCAGGGGTGATGGCTACACCTTC. This gives the protein CASSLDSRGDGYTF.

The rearrangement joins TRBV7-2 to TRBJ2-1, with 8 bases matching TRBD2. CDR1 and CDR2 from the germline V gene are SGHTA and FQGNSA. The CDR3 spans 14 residues. V was clipped by 5 bases and J by 7 bases; unmatched bases: 7. The CDR3 region has the DNA TGTGCCAGCAGCCCTAGGACTAGCTGGAATGAGCAGTTCTTC. Amino acid sequence: CASSPRTSWNEQFF. The full variable domain, with the rest looked up from reference TRBV7-2 and TRBJ2-1, is GAGVSQSPSNKVTEKGKDVELRCDPISGHTALYWYRQSLGQGLEFLIYFQGNSAPDKSGLPSDRFSAERTGGSVSTLTIQRTQQEDSAVYLCASSPRTSWNEQFFGPGTRLTVL.

The V and J genes are TRBV19 and TRBJ1-1, with D hard to call. CDR1 LNHDA and CDR2 SQIVND come from the germline V gene (reference sequence). Deletions cut 7 bases from V and 4 bases from J, with 13 bases between. The CDR3 has 13 amino acids. CDR3 loop: CASKPVLGTEAFF. CDR3 DNA sequence: TGTGCCAGTAAGCCCGTACTTGGCACTGAAGCTTTCTTT.

The CDR3 DNA reads as TGCAGTGCTAGTGGGGGCCGGGAGACCCAGTACTTC. Its protein is CSASGGRETQYF. The V gene is TRBV20-1, the J gene TRBJ2-5; TRBD1 is a possible D gene (6 bases). Germline V gene lookup returns CDR1 DFQATT and CDR2 SNEGSKA (reference sequence). The CDR3 is 12 residues long. The V gene lost 3 bases and the J gene lost 5 bases, with 10 bases spanning the gap.

V gene TRBV6-5 combines with J gene TRBJ2-1; 11 bases fit TRBD2. After removal of 6 bases from V and 2 bases from J, the junction contained 3 bases not matched to a gene. The CDR3 is 15 residues long. CDR1 is MNHEY and CDR2 is SVGAGI in the germline V gene. The CDR3 loop is CASSLTSGAYNEQFF. Written as DNA, the CDR3 is TGTGCCAGCAGCCTGACTAGCGGGGCCTACAATGAGCAGTTCTTC.

This clone was recorded once. This chain connects TRBV11-2 to TRBJ2-7; possible D gene TRBD1, 5 bases. CDR3 length: 14 residues. Germline V gene sequence: CDR1 SGHAT, CDR2 FQNNGV. The V gene lost 6 bases and the J gene lost 1 base, with 13 bases spanning the gap. The CDR3 region has the DNA TGTGCCAGCAGAGGGGTCAGCTATTCCTACGAGCAGTACTTC. Protein: CASRGVSYSYEQYF.

This clone showed up just once. The V and J genes are TRBV12-5 and TRBJ1-2; TRBD1 aligns across 7 bases. Germline CDR1 LGHNT, CDR2 FRNRAP. Trimming cost V 5 bases and J 7 bases; bases outside gene matches: 7. This CDR3 comprises 13 residues. The CDR3 bases are TGTGCTAGTGGTCTTGACAGGGCGACTGGCTACACCTTC. It codes for CASGLDRATGYTF.

The chain combines TRBV29-1 with TRBJ1-6, with 7 positions matching TRBD1. This CDR3 is built from 13 residues. V shed 6 bases, J shed 10 bases, and the junction held 9 bases outside the gene matches. CDR1 and CDR2 (germline): SQVTM, ANQGSEA. The CDR3 spells CSVAGQKGSPLHF. The CDR3 DNA sequence: TGCAGCGTCGCGGGACAGAAAGGGTCACCCCTCCACTTT.

The V gene is TRBV28, the J gene TRBJ2-6; D uncertain. The V end was cut by 3 bases, the J end by 5 bases, with 2 bases between. The CDR3 sequence is 12 residues long. Germline CDR1 reads MDHEN; CDR2 reads SYDVKM. The DNA for the CDR3 is TGTGCCAGCAGTTTCAGGGCCAACGTCCTGACTTTC. Translated, it gives CASSFRANVLTF.

This chain uses TRBV5-1 with TRBJ1-3; D remains unclear. Deletions cut 0 bases from V and 4 bases from J, with 8 bases between. The V gene's germline CDR1 is SGHRS and CDR2 YFSETQ. This CDR3 comprises 14 residues. CDR3 sequence reads: CASSLAPLGNTIYF. For the CDR3, the DNA is TGCGCCAGCAGCTTGGCCCCACTGGGAAACACCATATATTTT.

This clone occurred once. This chain connects TRBV27 to TRBJ2-7; tentatively, D is TRBD2 (6 bases). Germline V gene sequence: CDR1 MNHEY, CDR2 SMNVEV (reference sequence). V was clipped by 3 bases and J by 4 bases, with 13 bases between them. This CDR3 region has 14 residues. CDR3 coding DNA: TGTGCCAGCAGTTTGCGGGGACCCAAATACGAGCAGTACTTC. Residues: CASSLRGPKYEQYF.